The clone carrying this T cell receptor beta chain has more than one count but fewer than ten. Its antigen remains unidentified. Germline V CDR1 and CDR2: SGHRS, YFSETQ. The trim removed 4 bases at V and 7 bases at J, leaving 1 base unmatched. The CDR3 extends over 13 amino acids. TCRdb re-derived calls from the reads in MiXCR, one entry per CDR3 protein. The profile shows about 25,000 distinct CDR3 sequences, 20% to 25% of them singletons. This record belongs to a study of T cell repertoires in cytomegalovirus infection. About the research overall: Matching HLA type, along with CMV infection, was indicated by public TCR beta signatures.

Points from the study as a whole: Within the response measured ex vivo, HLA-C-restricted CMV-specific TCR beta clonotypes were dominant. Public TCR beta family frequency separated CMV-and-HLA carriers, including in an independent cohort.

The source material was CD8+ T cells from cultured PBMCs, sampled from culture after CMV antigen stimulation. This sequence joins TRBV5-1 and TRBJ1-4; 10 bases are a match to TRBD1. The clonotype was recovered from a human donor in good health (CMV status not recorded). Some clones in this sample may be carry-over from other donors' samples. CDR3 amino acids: CASSRDRGEKLFF. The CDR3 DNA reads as TGCGCCAGCAGCCGGGACAGGGGTGAAAAACTGTTTTTT.